The clone carrying this TCR beta chain was observed at least ten times. The sample originates from a study of Graves' ophthalmopathy and Graves' hyperthyroidism. CDR3 length equals 14 residues. The germline gives CDR1 LNHNV, CDR2 YYDKDF (reference sequence). Trimming took off 2 bases at V and 6 bases at J, with 13 bases between the two ends. Amplification targeted the TCR beta CDR3 regions, with RNA transcripts as the source material. Amplification began with first-round RT-PCR using HTBI primers, then second-round multiplex PCR was performed. TCRdb re-derived calls from the multiplex PCR reads in MiXCR, one entry per CDR3 protein. The table records 300,000 to 450,000 distinct CDR3 sequences, roughly a sixth of them present only once.

J is TRBJ1-2 and V is TRBV15; perhaps TRBD1 as D (5 bases). The sequenced sample consisted of peripheral blood. The source of this sequence is an adult woman with stable Graves' hyperthyroidism. DNA of the CDR3: TGTGCCACCAGCAGAAATCTACAGGTCGATGGCTACACCTTC. Amino acids: CATSRNLQVDGYTF.